The 9 T cell receptor beta chains below were found in one sample sequenced in a study of blood T cell repertoires in COVID-19. Only in-frame clones appear in the TCRdb table, and some are missing; sequencing was by immunoSEQ multiplex PCR. The sample holds over 85,000 clones, 87% seen once. What was sequenced was peripheral blood. These receptors all come from a woman aged 80 or over with acute or convalescent COVID-19.

The chain has TRBV5-1 and TRBJ1-2; 7 nucleotides match TRBD1. The CDR3 runs to 16 residues. Germline V lookup: CDR1 SGHRS, CDR2 YFSETQ. The ends lost 0 bases at V and 0 bases at J; junction bases unmatched: 5. For the CDR3, the DNA is TGCGCCAGCAGCTTGGAGGGGGCCTCGACTAACTATGGCTACACCTTC. As protein: CASSLEGASTNYGYTF.

This rearrangement joins TRBV30 to TRBJ2-6; D is undetermined. The V gene lost 3 bases and the J gene lost 0 bases, with 12 bases spanning the gap. This CDR3 has 16 amino acids. Germline CDR1 and CDR2: GTSNPN and SVGIG (reference sequence). CDR3: CAWRTGWSSGANVLTF. The CDR3 nucleotides are TGTGCCTGGAGGACGGGTTGGAGCTCTGGGGCCAACGTCCTGACTTTC.

This chain links TRBV10-1 with TRBJ2-3; 7 bases map to TRBD2. This CDR3 is 14 amino acids long. V shed 3 bases, J shed 3 bases, and the junction held 3 bases outside the gene matches. Germline V lookup: CDR1 WNHNN, CDR2 SYGVQD (reference sequence). This chain's CDR3 is CASSDRGGTDTQYF. The CDR3 DNA sequence: TGCGCCAGCAGTGACCGGGGAGGGACAGATACGCAGTATTTT.

This clone was detected a few times. The chain links TRBV15 to TRBJ1-1, with 8 bases lining up with TRBD1. J lost 5 bases, V lost 7 bases, and 9 bases had no gene match. Germline CDR1 reads LNHNV; CDR2 reads YYDKDF (reference sequence). CDR3 length: 14 amino acids. DNA for the CDR3: TGTGCCACCACCGCCGGACAGGGTCGGACTGAAGCTTTCTTT. Amino acid sequence: CATTAGQGRTEAFF. Full variable domain (remainder filled in from reference TRBV15 and TRBJ1-1): DAMVIQNPRYQVTQFGKPVTLSCSQTLNHNVMYWYQQKSSQAPKLLFHYYDKDFNNEADTPDNFQSRRPNTSFCFLDIRSPGLGDTAMYLCATTAGQGRTEAFFGQGTRLTVV.

Concerning this clone itself: Other DNA sequences in the same sample also yield this CDR3. V gene TRBV7-2 combines with J gene TRBJ2-2; tentative D call: TRBD2 (6 bases). This CDR3 has 16 residues. With 0 bases removed from V and 4 bases from J, the gap between germline ends came to 12 bases. Germline loops: CDR1 SGHTA, CDR2 FQGNSA. The CDR3 loop reads CASSLAGGRGTGELFF. CDR3 in DNA: TGTGCCAGCAGCTTAGCGGGGGGTCGGGGCACCGGGGAGCTGTTTTTT.

The chain recombines TRBV27 with TRBJ1-2, with D possibly matching TRBD1 (6 bases). The CDR3 runs to 13 residues. CDR1 and CDR2 (germline): MNHEY, SMNVEV (reference sequence). The ends were cut back, 2 bases at V and 8 bases at J, with 12 bases in the middle. Written as DNA, the CDR3 is TGTGCCAGCAGTTTACGGGGGGCCATGGGCTACACCTTC. Translation gives CASSLRGAMGYTF.

The chain uses TRBV19 and TRBJ1-2; 9 bases align to TRBD1. The ends lost 6 bases at V and 3 bases at J; junction bases unmatched: 5. The CDR3 covers 14 residues. The germline V gene has CDR1 LNHDA and CDR2 SQIVND (reference sequence). The CDR3 loop reads CASSPGQGDYGYTF. As DNA, the CDR3 is TGTGCCAGTAGCCCGGGACAGGGTGACTATGGCTACACCTTC.

The rearrangement uses TRBV4-1 and TRBJ1-5; tentative D call: TRBD1 (6 bases). This CDR3 is 14 amino acids long. V was cut by 2 bases and J by 3 bases, with 8 bases left in between. Germline CDR1 MGHRA, CDR2 YSYEKL. The CDR3 loop reads CASSQQGSNQPQHF. The CDR3 DNA follows: TGCGCCAGCAGCCAACAGGGGTCCAATCAGCCCCAGCATTTT.

V gene TRBV20-1 combines with J gene TRBJ2-1; D not certain. The CDR3 is made up of 11 amino acids. Trimming shortened V by 6 bases and J by 9 bases, and 12 bases separated the two germline ends. Germline V gene sequence: CDR1 DFQATT, CDR2 SNEGSKA (reference sequence). CDR3 residues: CSASEASEQFF. CDR3 coding DNA: TGCAGTGCGAGCGAAGCGAGTGAGCAGTTCTTC.